This T cell receptor (beta chain) comes out of a study of blood T cell repertoires in COVID-19. In the study overall: COVID-19 samples from acute and convalescent phases originated in the United States, Italy and Spain. In each case, the material was cDNA or gDNA derived from T cells, B-cell-depleted T cells, or PBMCs.

Study processing details: It was from reference gene primer amplification that nucleated cell counts were estimated. Sequencing was performed with immunoSEQ multiplex PCR; in TCRdb, only in-frame clones are kept and a portion is missing. That table is the source of V, J and clone size, and D and trimming were worked out from the DNA. The sample includes about 290,000 clones, 75% to 90% of them seen just once. V was cut by 0 bases and J by 1 base, with 7 bases left in between. Germline loops: CDR1 SGHRS, CDR2 YFSETQ. The CDR3 consists of 14 residues. This rearrangement joins TRBV5-1 to TRBJ2-5, with D perhaps TRBD1 (5 bases). Sample: peripheral blood. The clonotype originates from a woman aged 25-40 years with active or convalescent COVID-19. The CDR3 region is CASSLVGPQETQYF. The CDR3 coding sequence is TGCGCCAGCAGCTTGGTGGGGCCCCAAGAGACCCAGTACTTC.